These 5 T cell receptor beta chains were all obtained from the same sample, sequenced in a study of blood T cell repertoires in COVID-19. Method: immunoSEQ multiplex PCR; TCRdb's copy keeps in-frame clones and lacks some. The sample lists about 150,000 clones, 80% to 90% occurring once. Sample: peripheral blood. Source of these receptors: a man aged 60 to 75 with acute or convalescent COVID-19.

This rearrangement joins TRBV28 to TRBJ1-2, with D perhaps matching TRBD1 (6 bases). Germline loops: CDR1 MDHEN, CDR2 SYDVKM. CDR3 size: 14 residues. The V and J ends lost 1 base and 6 bases respectively, with 12 bases between them. Here the CDR3 reads CASSLLGALDGYTF. As DNA, the CDR3 is TGTGCCAGCAGTTTATTGGGGGCGCTCGATGGCTACACCTTC.

J is TRBJ1-5 and V is TRBV6-5; D possibly corresponds to TRBD1 (5 bases). CDR1 MNHEY and CDR2 SVGAGI come from the germline V gene. The CDR3 has 14 residues. The V gene lost 8 bases and the J gene lost 4 bases, with 15 bases spanning the gap. In nucleotides, the CDR3 is TGTGCCAGCCCTAAATACGACAGAAATCAGCCCCAGCATTTT. It is translated as CASPKYDRNQPQHF.

This sequence joins TRBV18 and TRBJ1-3, with 7 bases identical to TRBD1. V lost 6 bases, J lost 8 bases, and 10 bases stayed unmatched. From germline, CDR1 is KGHSH and CDR2 LQKENI. This CDR3 has 14 amino acids. CDR3 sequence: CASSPTGKTDTIYF. The CDR3 nucleotides read TGTGCCAGCTCGCCGACAGGGAAGACAGACACCATATATTTT.

This clone was recorded only once. The chain carries TRBV7-3 and TRBJ2-1; 7 nucleotides match TRBD2. The CDR3 is 12 residues long. V was clipped by 3 bases and J by 10 bases; unmatched bases: 3. CDR1 is SGHTA and CDR2 is FQGTGA in the germline V gene. The CDR3: CASSLISGEQFF. In DNA form, the CDR3 reads TGTGCCAGCAGCTTGATTAGCGGGGAGCAGTTCTTC.

The chain employs TRBV19 and TRBJ2-3; possible D gene TRBD1, 6 bases. Germline CDR1 LNHDA, CDR2 SQIVND (reference sequence). The V gene lost 2 bases and the J gene lost 4 bases, with 7 bases spanning the gap. CDR3 length: 13 residues. Here the CDR3 DNA reads TGTGCCAGTAGTATAAGGACAGCAGATACGCAGTATTTT. Encoded protein: CASSIRTADTQYF.